This T cell receptor beta chain was retrieved from a study of cytomegalovirus exposure and HLA in healthy donors. Study-wide results and limits: Later analysis identified 17,000 or so TCR beta sequences associated with HLA alleles, using a false discovery rate threshold of 0.05.

Trimming cost V 11 bases and J 4 bases; bases outside gene matches: 16. The germline V gene encodes CDR1 MDHEN and CDR2 SYDVKM. CDR3 size: 16 residues. Primers included in the PCR were 60 Vbeta and 13 Jbeta primers. Original processing methods: The authors later counted 70 million to 80 million unique TCR beta chains, approximately 12 million of them shared. Only in-frame clones appear in the TCRdb table, and some are missing; sequencing was by immunoSEQ multiplex PCR. V, J and clone size reflect that table, while D and trimming were determined from the DNA. The table records more than 95,000 clones, roughly three quarters of them present only once. On this clone itself: Its target is not known.

The V and J genes are TRBV28 and TRBJ1-1; 10 positions match TRBD1. The sequenced sample consisted of PBMCs. The receptor comes from a middle-aged woman in good health and CMV-seronegative. Here the CDR3 reads CAGRPRTGGGSTEAFF. In DNA, the CDR3 is TGTGCCGGCCGCCCGAGGACAGGGGGAGGGAGCACTGAAGCTTTCTTT. The full variable domain, with the rest looked up from reference TRBV28 and TRBJ1-1, is DVKVTQSSRYLVKRTGEKVFLECVQDMDHENMFWYRQDPGLGLRLIYFSYDVKMKEKGDIPEGYSVSREKKERFSLILESASTNQTSMYLCAGRPRTGGGSTEAFFGQGTRLTVV.